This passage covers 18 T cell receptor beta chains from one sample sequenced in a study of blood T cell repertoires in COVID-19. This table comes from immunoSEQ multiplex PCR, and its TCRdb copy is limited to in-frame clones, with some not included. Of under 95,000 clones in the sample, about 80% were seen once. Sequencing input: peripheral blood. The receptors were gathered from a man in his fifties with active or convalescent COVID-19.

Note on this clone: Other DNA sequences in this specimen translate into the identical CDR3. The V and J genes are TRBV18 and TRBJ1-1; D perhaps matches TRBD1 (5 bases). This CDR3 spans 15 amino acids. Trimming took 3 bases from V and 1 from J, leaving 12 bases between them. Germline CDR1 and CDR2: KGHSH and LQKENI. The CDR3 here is CASSPGGRENTEAFF. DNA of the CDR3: TGTGCCAGCTCACCCGGTGGCAGGGAGAACACTGAAGCTTTCTTT.

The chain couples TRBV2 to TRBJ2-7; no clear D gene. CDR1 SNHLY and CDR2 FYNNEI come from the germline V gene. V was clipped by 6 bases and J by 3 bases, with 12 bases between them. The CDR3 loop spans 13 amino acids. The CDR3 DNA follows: TGTGCCAGCAGGTTTGGCTTCAGCTACGAGCAGTACTTC. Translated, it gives CASRFGFSYEQYF.

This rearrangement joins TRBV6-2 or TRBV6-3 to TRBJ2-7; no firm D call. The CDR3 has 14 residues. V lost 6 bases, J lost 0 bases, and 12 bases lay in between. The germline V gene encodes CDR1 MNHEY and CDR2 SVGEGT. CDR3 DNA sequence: TGTGCCAGCAGCCAGCAGGCCATCTCCTACGAGCAGTACTTC. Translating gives CASSQQAISYEQYF.

The CDR3 is CASSLAGAQQPQHF. Written as DNA, the CDR3 is TGTGCCAGCAGCTTAGCGGGGGCACAACAGCCCCAGCATTTT. The V and J genes are TRBV7-8 and TRBJ1-5, with a weak D call TRBD1 (6 bases). From germline, CDR1 is SGHVS and CDR2 FQNEAQ. This CDR3 region has 14 residues. Trimming cost V 0 bases and J 7 bases, with 10 bases left between them. The variable domain in full, with the rest retrieved from reference TRBV7-8 and TRBJ1-5, is GAGVSQSPRYKVAKRGQDVALRCDPISGHVSLFWYQQALGQGPEFLTYFQNEAQLDKSGLPSDRFFAERPEGSVSTLKIQRTQQEDSAVYLCASSLAGAQQPQHFGDGTRLSIL.

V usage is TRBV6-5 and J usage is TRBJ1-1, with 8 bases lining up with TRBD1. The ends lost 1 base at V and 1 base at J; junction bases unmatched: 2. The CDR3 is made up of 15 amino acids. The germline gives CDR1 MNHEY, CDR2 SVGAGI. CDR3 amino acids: CASSYWTGTNTEAFF. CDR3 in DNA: TGTGCCAGCAGTTACTGGACAGGGACGAACACTGAAGCTTTCTTT.

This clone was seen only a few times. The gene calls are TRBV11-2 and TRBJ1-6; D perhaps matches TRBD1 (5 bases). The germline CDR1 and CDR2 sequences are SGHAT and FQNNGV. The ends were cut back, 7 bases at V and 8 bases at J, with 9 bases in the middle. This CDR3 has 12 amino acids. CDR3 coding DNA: TGTGCCAGCACCGACAGCGATTCACCCCTCCACTTT. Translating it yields CASTDSDSPLHF.

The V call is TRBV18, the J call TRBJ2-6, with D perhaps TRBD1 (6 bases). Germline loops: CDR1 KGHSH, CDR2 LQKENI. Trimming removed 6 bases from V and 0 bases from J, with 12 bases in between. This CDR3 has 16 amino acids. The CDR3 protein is CASSRKGGSGANVLTF. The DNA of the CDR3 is TGTGCCAGCTCCCGGAAAGGGGGCTCTGGGGCCAACGTCCTGACTTTC.

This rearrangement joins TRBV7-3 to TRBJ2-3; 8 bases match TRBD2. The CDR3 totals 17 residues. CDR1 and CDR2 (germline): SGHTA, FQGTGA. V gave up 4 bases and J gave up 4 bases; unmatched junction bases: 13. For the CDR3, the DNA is TGTGCCAGCAGCTCCCTACCACCCGGGACTAGTTCAGATACGCAGTATTTT. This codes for CASSSLPPGTSSDTQYF.

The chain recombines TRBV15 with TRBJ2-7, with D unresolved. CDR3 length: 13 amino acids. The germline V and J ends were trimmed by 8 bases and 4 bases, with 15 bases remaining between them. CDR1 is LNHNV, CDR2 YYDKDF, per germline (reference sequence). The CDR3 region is CATSPESPYEQYF. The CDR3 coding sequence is TGTGCCACCTCTCCGGAGTCCCCTTACGAGCAGTACTTC.

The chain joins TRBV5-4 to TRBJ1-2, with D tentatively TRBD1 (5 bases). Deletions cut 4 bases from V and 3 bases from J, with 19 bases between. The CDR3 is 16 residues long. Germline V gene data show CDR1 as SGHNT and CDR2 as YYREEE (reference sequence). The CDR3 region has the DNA TGTGCCAGCAGCCAAGGAGGGGCAGGGATTTACTATGGCTACACCTTC. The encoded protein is CASSQGGAGIYYGYTF. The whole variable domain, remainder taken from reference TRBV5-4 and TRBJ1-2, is ETGVTQSPTHLIKTRGQQVTLRCSSQSGHNTVSWYQQALGQGPQFIFQYYREEENGRGNFPPRFSGLQFPNYSSELNVNALELDDSALYLCASSQGGAGIYYGYTFGSGTRLTVV.

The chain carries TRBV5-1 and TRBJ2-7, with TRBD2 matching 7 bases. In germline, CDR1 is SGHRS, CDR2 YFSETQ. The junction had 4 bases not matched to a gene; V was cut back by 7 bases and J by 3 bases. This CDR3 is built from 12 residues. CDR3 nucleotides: TGCGCCAGCGGGAGGGCCGACTACGAGCAGTACTTC. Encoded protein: CASGRADYEQYF.

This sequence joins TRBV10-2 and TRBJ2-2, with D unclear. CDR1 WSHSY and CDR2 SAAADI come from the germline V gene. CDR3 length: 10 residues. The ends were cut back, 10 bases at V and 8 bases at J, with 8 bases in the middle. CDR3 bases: TGCGCCACCTATTCTGGGGAGCTGTTTTTT. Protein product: CATYSGELFF.

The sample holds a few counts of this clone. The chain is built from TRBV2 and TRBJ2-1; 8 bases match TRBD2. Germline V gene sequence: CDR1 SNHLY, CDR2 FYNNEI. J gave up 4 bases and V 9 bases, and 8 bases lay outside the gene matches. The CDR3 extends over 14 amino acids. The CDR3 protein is CARSRRGAYNEQFF. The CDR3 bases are TGTGCCAGGTCAAGGCGGGGGGCTTACAATGAGCAGTTCTTC.

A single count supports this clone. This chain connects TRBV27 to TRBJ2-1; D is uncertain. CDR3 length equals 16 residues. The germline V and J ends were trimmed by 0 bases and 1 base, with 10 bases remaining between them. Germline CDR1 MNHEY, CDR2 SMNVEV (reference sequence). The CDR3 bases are TGTGCCAGCAGTTTATCAAAGCTTACTTCCTACAATGAGCAGTTCTTC. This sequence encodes CASSLSKLTSYNEQFF.

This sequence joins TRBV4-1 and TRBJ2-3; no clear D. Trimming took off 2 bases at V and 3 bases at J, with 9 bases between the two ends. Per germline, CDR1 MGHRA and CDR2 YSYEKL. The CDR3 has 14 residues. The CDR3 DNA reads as TGCGCCAGCAGCCAATCGGCGGTTACAGATACGCAGTATTTT. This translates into CASSQSAVTDTQYF.

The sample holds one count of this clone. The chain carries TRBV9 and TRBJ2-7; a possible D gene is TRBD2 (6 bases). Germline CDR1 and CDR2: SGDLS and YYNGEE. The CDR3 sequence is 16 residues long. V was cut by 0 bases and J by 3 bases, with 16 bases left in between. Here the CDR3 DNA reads TGTGCCAGCAGCGTAGCACCGGACGCGGGATTCTACGAGCAGTACTTC. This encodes CASSVAPDAGFYEQYF. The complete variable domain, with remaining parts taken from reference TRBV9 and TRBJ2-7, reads DSGVTQTPKHLITATGQRVTLRCSPRSGDLSVYWYQQSLDQGLQFLIQYYNGEERAKGNILERFSAQQFPDLHSELNLSSLELGDSALYFCASSVAPDAGFYEQYFGPGTRLTVT.

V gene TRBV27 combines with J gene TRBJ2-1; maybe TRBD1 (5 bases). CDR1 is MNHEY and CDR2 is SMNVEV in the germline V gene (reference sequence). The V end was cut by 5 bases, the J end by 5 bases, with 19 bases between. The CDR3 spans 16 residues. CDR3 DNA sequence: TGTGCCAGCAGTCTCGACCCAGGAAAAGGGGACAATGAGCAGTTCTTC. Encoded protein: CASSLDPGKGDNEQFF.

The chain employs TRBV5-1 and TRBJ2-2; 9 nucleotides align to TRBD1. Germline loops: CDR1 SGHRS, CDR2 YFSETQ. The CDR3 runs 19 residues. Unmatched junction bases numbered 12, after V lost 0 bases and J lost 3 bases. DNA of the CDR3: TGCGCCAGCAGCTTGGTCCTAGGCGGTGGGGACAGGGACACCGGGGAGCTGTTTTTT. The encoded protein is CASSLVLGGGDRDTGELFF.